Presented here are 9 T cell receptor beta chains from one specimen sequenced in a study of T cell changes during pregnancy in multiple sclerosis. Assay used: immunoSEQ multiplex PCR; TCRdb lists only in-frame clones, some missing. The sample has around 66,000 clones; around 90% are singletons. This material consisted of peripheral blood, taken in the first trimester of pregnancy. The receptors stem from a female donor in good health, enrolled as a control in a pregnancy study.

V is TRBV4-1 and J is TRBJ2-7, with TRBD2 matching 14 bases. The V and J ends lost 3 bases and 7 bases, in that order; junction bases with no gene match: 5. The CDR3 sequence is 15 residues long. In germline, CDR1 is MGHRA, CDR2 YSYEKL. The CDR3: CASSQTSGGAREQYF. The CDR3 DNA is TGCGCCAGCAGCCAGACTAGCGGGGGGGCCCGAGAGCAGTACTTC.

This clone turned up a few times. This chain connects TRBV5-8 to TRBJ1-5, with TRBD1 as a possible D gene (5 bases). V lost 9 bases, J lost 1 base, and 17 bases lay in between. CDR3 size: 15 residues. The germline gives CDR1 SGHTS, CDR2 YDEGEE. The DNA for the CDR3 is TGTGCCACCAAAACTATGACAGCCAGCAATCAGCCCCAGCATTTT. Its protein is CATKTMTASNQPQHF.

This chain joins TRBV2 and TRBJ2-4; possibly TRBD1 for D (6 bases). CDR1 SNHLY and CDR2 FYNNEI come from the germline V gene. This CDR3 comprises 18 residues. Trimming took 7 bases from V and 0 from J, leaving 22 bases between them. CDR3 residues: CASTKGGSGSLAKNIQYF. The CDR3 nucleotides read TGTGCCAGCACCAAAGGGGGTTCGGGCTCCCTAGCCAAAAACATTCAGTACTTC.

The chain's CDR3 is CASKGEPGKQYF. Written as DNA, the CDR3 is TGTGCCAGCAAGGGGGAGCCTGGCAAGCAGTACTTC. This sequence joins TRBV11-2 and TRBJ2-7, with D perhaps TRBD1 (6 bases). This CDR3 spans 12 amino acids. CDR1 and CDR2 (germline): SGHAT, FQNNGV. The ends were cut back, 7 bases at V and 8 bases at J, with 15 bases in the middle.

The genes are TRBV15 and TRBJ1-1; no clear D gene. V was trimmed by 6 bases and J by 1 base, leaving 18 bases between them. CDR3 length: 16 amino acids. Germline CDR1 and CDR2: LNHNV and YYDKDF (reference sequence). CDR3 coding DNA: TGTGCCACCAGTCCCAGGATGGAACTCTGGAACACTGAAGCTTTCTTT. This sequence encodes CATSPRMELWNTEAFF.

The genes are TRBV5-1 and TRBJ1-5; D unresolved. The CDR3 loop spans 14 amino acids. CDR1 SGHRS and CDR2 YFSETQ come from the germline V gene. The V and J ends lost 4 bases and 6 bases respectively, with 14 bases between them. The DNA for the CDR3 is TGCGCCAGCAGCGAGGACTCCGCGGTTCAGCCCCAGCATTTT. Amino acids: CASSEDSAVQPQHF.

The V call is TRBV18, the J call TRBJ2-3, with D perhaps matching TRBD2 (6 bases). The V gene's germline CDR1 is KGHSH and CDR2 LQKENI. The ends were cut back, 3 bases at V and 5 bases at J, with 15 bases in the middle. This CDR3 has 15 amino acids. This CDR3 is CASSPRSGSRDTQYF. The CDR3 nucleotides read TGTGCCAGCTCACCTAGGAGCGGGTCAAGAGATACGCAGTATTTT. Using reference TRBV18 and TRBJ2-3 for the parts outside the CDR3, the full variable domain is NAGVMQNPRHLVRRRGQEARLRCSPMKGHSHVYWYRQLPEEGLKFMVYLQKENIIDESGMPKERFSAEFPKEGPSILRIQQVVRGDSAAYFCASSPRSGSRDTQYFGPGTRLTVL.

The chain's CDR3 is CASRPPGGSNQPQHF. In DNA, the CDR3 is TGTGCCAGCAGGCCTCCAGGGGGAAGCAATCAGCCCCAGCATTTT. V usage is TRBV6-5 and J usage is TRBJ1-5; TRBD1 agrees at 7 bases. CDR1 MNHEY and CDR2 SVGAGI come from the germline V gene. The CDR3 sequence is 15 residues long. With 6 bases clipped from V and 1 base from J, the junction kept 6 bases outside the gene matches.

The chain has TRBV7-6 and TRBJ2-1, with 9 bases fitting TRBD1. This CDR3 spans 14 amino acids. With 5 bases clipped from V and 12 bases from J, the junction kept 11 bases outside the gene matches. Germline loops: CDR1 SGHVS, CDR2 FNYEAQ. CDR3 in amino acids: CASSTRQGVSGQFF. DNA of the CDR3: TGTGCCAGCAGCACTCGACAGGGGGTGTCGGGGCAGTTCTTC.